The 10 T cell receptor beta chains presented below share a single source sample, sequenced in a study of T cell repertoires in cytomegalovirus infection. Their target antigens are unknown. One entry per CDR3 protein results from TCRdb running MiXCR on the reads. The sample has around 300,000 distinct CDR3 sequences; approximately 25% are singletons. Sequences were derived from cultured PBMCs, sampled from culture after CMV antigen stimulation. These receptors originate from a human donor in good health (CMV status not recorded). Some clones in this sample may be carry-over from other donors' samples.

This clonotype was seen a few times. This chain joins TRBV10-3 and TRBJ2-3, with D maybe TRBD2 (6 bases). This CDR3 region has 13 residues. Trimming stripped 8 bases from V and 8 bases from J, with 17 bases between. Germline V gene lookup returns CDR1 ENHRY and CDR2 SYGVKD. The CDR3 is CAIEGSSESTQYF. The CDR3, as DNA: TGTGCCATCGAGGGCTCTAGCGAATCTACGCAGTATTTT.

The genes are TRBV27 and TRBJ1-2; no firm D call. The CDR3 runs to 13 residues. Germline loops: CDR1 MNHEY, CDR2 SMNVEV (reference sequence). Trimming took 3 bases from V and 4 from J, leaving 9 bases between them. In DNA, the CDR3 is TGTGCCAGCAGTTTTGACCACCGCTATGGCTACACCTTC. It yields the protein CASSFDHRYGYTF.

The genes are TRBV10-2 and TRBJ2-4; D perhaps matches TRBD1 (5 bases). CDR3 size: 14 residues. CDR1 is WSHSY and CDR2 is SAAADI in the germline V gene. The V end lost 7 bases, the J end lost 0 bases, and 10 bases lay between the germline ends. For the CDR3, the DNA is TGCGCCAGCACCAGACAGATAGCCAAAAACATTCAGTACTTC. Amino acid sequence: CASTRQIAKNIQYF.

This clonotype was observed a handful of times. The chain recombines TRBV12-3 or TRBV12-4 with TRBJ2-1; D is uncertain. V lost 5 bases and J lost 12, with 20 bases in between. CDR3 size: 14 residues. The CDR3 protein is CASSPGRPLLGQFF. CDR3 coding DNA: TGTGCCAGCAGTCCGGGCCGGCCGCTTTTAGGGCAGTTCTTC.

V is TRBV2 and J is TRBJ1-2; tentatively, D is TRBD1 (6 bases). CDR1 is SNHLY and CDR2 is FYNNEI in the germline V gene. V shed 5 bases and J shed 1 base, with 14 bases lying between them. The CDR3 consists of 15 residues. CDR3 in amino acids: CASSIFQGNNYGYTF. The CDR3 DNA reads TGTGCCAGCAGTATATTTCAGGGGAATAACTATGGCTACACCTTC.

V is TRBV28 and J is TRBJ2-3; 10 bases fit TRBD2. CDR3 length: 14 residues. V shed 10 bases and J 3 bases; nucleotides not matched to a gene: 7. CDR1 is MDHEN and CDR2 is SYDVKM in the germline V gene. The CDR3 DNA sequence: TGTGCCACCTTGACTAGCGGGCATACAGATACGCAGTATTTT. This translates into CATLTSGHTDTQYF.

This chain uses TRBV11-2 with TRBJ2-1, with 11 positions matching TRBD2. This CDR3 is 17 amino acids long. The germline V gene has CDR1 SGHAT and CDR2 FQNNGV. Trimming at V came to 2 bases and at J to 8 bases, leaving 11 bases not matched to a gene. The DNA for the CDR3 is TGTGCCAGCAGCTTATATAGGAGCCTAGCGGGAGGCCATGAGCAGTTCTTC. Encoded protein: CASSLYRSLAGGHEQFF.

Here the CDR3 reads CASSLTSGRALETQYF. Written as DNA, the CDR3 is TGTGCCAGCAGCCTGACTAGCGGGAGGGCCTTGGAGACCCAGTACTTC. The chain couples TRBV6-5 to TRBJ2-5, with 14 positions matching TRBD2. Germline V gene data show CDR1 as MNHEY and CDR2 as SVGAGI. The CDR3 has 16 residues. V shed 6 bases, J shed 5 bases, and the junction held 8 bases outside the gene matches.

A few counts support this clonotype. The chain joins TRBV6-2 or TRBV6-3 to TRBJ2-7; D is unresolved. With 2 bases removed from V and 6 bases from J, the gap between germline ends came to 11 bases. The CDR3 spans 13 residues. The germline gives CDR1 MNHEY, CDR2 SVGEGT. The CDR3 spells CASSYNTIREQYF. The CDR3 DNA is TGTGCCAGCAGTTACAACACAATCCGCGAGCAGTACTTC.

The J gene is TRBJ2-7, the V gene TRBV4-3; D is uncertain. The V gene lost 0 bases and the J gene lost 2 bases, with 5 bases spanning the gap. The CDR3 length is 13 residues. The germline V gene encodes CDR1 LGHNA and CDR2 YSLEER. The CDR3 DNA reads TGCGCCAGCAGCCAAGAGAAGGCCTACGAGCAGTACTTC. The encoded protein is CASSQEKAYEQYF.